These 8 T cell receptor beta chains share one sample of origin, sequenced in a study of shared clonotypes between healthy human individuals. TCRdb keeps only in-frame clones here, not all; method: immunoSEQ multiplex PCR. The table includes some 1,100,000 clones, more than 75% detected once. The specimen sequenced was memory CD4+ T cells from PBMCs. Documented subset: CD45RA-negative fraction. These receptors were collected from a man aged 18 to 35 in good health. Some clones in this sample may be carry-over from other donors' samples.

This chain connects TRBV7-2 to TRBJ1-4; D remains ambiguous. Germline V gene sequence: CDR1 SGHTA, CDR2 FQGNSA. CDR3 length: 12 residues. Between the trimmed V and J ends, which lost 1 base and 12 bases, there was a span of 9 bases. The CDR3 loop is CASSLEGRELFF. CDR3 DNA: TGTGCCAGCAGCTTAGAAGGGCGGGAACTGTTTTTT.

This clone appeared a few times. J is TRBJ2-2 and V is TRBV19; 11 positions agree with TRBD2. Looked up from germline, CDR1 is LNHDA and CDR2 is SQIVND (reference sequence). The CDR3 length is 17 residues. With V trimmed by 3 bases and J by 4 bases, 7 bases remained unmatched. The DNA of the CDR3 is TGTGCCAGTAGTATTATGGGTAGCGGGAGGGCCACCGGGGAGCTGTTTTTT. Translating gives CASSIMGSGRATGELFF.

The rearrangement uses TRBV7-2 and TRBJ1-2; no clear D gene. Germline V gene sequence: CDR1 SGHTA, CDR2 FQGNSA. CDR3 length equals 17 residues. V lost 1 base, J lost 0 bases, and 15 bases lay in between. As DNA, the CDR3 is TGTGCCAGCAGCTTAGGTCCCTCAGCTGGTCCTAACTATGGCTACACCTTC. Translated, it gives CASSLGPSAGPNYGYTF.

The chain recombines TRBV27 with TRBJ1-2; D unresolved. Germline lookup yields CDR1 MNHEY and CDR2 SMNVEV (reference sequence). The germline V and J ends were trimmed by 1 base and 6 bases, with 9 bases remaining between them. The CDR3 length is 13 residues. Here the CDR3 DNA reads TGTGCCAGCAGTTTATTAGGGTGGGATGGCTACACCTTC. Translating gives CASSLLGWDGYTF.

This clone showed up just a few times. Other DNA sequences in this sample translate to the same CDR3. This rearrangement joins TRBV5-1 to TRBJ2-6; D possibly corresponds to TRBD2 (6 bases). The ends were cut back, 4 bases at V and 0 bases at J, with 11 bases in the middle. Per the germline V gene, CDR1 is SGHRS and CDR2 is YFSETQ. The CDR3 has 16 residues. The CDR3 protein is CASSGGRSSGANVLTF. CDR3 sequence (DNA): TGCGCCAGCAGCGGAGGGCGCAGCTCTGGGGCCAACGTCCTGACTTTC.

In the case of this clone: Distinct nucleotide sequences in the sample also encode this CDR3. The chain combines TRBV2 with TRBJ2-3; no reliable D call. The CDR3 extends over 12 amino acids. V gave up 1 base and J gave up 5 bases, with 4 bases separating them. Germline loops: CDR1 SNHLY, CDR2 FYNNEI. As DNA, the CDR3 is TGTGCCAGCAGTGAAGGACAAGATACGCAGTATTTT. It codes for CASSEGQDTQYF. The full variable domain, its missing parts supplied by reference TRBV2 and TRBJ2-3, is EPEVTQTPSHQVTQMGQEVILRCVPISNHLYFYWYRQILGQKVEFLVSFYNNEISEKSEIFDDQFSVERPDGSNFTLKIRSTKLEDSAMYFCASSEGQDTQYFGPGTRLTVL.

The chain recombines TRBV28 with TRBJ2-1, with 12 bases aligning to TRBD1. Trimming at V came to 5 bases and at J to 8 bases, leaving 10 bases not matched to a gene. The CDR3 runs to 16 residues. Germline CDR1 and CDR2: MDHEN and SYDVKM. The CDR3: CASSPSGTGGAYEQFF. The DNA for the CDR3 is TGTGCCAGCAGTCCCTCCGGGACAGGGGGCGCGTATGAGCAGTTCTTC.

V usage is TRBV6-1 and J usage is TRBJ1-1; 8 bases line up with TRBD1. Germline CDR1 and CDR2: MNHNS and SASEGT. The ends lost 6 bases at V and 1 base at J; junction bases unmatched: 4. The CDR3 has 14 amino acids. This chain's CDR3 is CASSWTGTNTEAFF. The DNA for the CDR3 is TGTGCCAGCAGCTGGACAGGGACGAACACTGAAGCTTTCTTT.